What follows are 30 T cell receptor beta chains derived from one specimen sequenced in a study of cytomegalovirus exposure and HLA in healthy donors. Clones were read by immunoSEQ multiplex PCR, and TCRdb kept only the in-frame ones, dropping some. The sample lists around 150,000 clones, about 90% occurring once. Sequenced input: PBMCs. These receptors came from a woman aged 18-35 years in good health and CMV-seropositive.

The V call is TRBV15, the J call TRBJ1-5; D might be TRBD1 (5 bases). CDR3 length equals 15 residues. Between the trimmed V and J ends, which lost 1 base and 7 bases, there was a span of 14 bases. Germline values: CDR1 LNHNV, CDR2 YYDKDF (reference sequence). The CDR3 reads CATSRGPSGGQPQHF. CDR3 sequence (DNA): TGTGCCACCAGCAGAGGGCCCTCCGGGGGACAGCCCCAGCATTTT.

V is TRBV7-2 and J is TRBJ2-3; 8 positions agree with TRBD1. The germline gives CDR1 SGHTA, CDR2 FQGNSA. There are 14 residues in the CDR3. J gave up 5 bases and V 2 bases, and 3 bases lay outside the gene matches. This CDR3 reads CASSLPQGGDTQYF. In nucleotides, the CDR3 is TGTGCCAGCAGCTTACCACAGGGGGGAGATACGCAGTATTTT.

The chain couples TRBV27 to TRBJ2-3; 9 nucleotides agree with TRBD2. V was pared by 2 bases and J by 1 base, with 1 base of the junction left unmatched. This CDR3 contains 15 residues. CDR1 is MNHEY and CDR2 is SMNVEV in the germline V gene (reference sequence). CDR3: CASSLAGGRTDTQYF. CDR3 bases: TGTGCCAGCAGTTTAGCGGGGGGGCGCACAGATACGCAGTATTTT.

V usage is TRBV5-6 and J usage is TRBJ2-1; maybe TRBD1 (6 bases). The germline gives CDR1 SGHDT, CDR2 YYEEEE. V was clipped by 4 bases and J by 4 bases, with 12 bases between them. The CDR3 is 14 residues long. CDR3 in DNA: TGTGCCAGCAGCGCTAGGGACATTTACAATGAGCAGTTCTTC. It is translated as CASSARDIYNEQFF.

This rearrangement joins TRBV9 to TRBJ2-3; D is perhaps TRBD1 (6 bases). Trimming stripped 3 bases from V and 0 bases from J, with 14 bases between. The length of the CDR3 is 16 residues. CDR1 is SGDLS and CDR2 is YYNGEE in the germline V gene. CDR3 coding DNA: TGTGCCAGCAGCGAAGATCAGGGGCGTAGCACAGATACGCAGTATTTT. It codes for CASSEDQGRSTDTQYF.

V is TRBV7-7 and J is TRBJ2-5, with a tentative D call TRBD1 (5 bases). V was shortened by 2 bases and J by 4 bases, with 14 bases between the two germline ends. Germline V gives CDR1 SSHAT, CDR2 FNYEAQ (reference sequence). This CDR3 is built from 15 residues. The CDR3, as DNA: TGTGCCAGCAGCTTAACGACAGATTATCTAGAGACCCAGTACTTC. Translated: CASSLTTDYLETQYF.

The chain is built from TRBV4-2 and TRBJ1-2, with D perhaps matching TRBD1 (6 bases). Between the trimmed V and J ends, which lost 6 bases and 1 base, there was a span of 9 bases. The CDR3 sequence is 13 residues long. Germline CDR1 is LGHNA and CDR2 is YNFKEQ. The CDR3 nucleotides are TGTGCCAGCAGAGCAGGGGTTAACTATGGCTACACCTTC. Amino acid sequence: CASRAGVNYGYTF.

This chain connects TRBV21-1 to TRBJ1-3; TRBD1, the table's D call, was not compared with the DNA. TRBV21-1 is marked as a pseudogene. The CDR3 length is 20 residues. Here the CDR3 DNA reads TGTGCCAGCAGCCCCGCCGACACCCGGACAGAACACAGGGCTGGAAACACCATATATTTT. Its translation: CASSPADTRTEHRAGNTIYF.

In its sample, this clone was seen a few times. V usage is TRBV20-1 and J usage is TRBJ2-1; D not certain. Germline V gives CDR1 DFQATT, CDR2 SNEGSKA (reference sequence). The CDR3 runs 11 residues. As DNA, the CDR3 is TGCAGCCCCGCGAGGTACAATGAGCAGTTCTTC. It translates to CSPARYNEQFF.

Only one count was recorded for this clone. The CDR3 sequence: CASSLRTGGNEQFF. CDR3 bases: TGCGCCAGCAGCTTGCGGACGGGGGGGAATGAGCAGTTCTTC. The rearrangement joins TRBV5-1 to TRBJ2-1; 8 bases agree with TRBD2. After removal of 1 base from V and 7 bases from J, the junction contained 4 bases not matched to a gene. The CDR3 has 14 residues. Looked up from germline, CDR1 is SGHRS and CDR2 is YFSETQ.

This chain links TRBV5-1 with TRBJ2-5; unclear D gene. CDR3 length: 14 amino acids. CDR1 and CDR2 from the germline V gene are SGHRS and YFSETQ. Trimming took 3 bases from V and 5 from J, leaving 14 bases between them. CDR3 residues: CASSYSGWRETQYF. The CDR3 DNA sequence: TGCGCCAGCAGCTATAGTGGGTGGCGGGAGACCCAGTACTTC.

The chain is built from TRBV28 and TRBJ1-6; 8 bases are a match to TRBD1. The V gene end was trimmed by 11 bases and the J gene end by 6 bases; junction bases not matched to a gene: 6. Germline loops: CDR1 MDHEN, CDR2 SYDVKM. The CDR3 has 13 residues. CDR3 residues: CACHRGVNSPLHF. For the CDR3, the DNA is TGTGCCTGTCACAGGGGGGTTAATTCACCCCTCCACTTT.

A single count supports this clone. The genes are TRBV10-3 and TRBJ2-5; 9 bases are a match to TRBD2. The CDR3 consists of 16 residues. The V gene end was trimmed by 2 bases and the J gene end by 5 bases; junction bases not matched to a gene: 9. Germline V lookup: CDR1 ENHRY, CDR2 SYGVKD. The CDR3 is CAISEGASGAGETQYF. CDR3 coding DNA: TGTGCCATCAGTGAGGGGGCTAGCGGGGCGGGGGAGACCCAGTACTTC.

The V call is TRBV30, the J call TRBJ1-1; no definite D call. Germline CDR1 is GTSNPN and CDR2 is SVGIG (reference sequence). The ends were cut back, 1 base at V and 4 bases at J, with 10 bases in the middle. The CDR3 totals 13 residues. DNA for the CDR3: TGTGCCTGGAGTGGGGATGGAGGCACTGAAGCTTTCTTT. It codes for CAWSGDGGTEAFF.

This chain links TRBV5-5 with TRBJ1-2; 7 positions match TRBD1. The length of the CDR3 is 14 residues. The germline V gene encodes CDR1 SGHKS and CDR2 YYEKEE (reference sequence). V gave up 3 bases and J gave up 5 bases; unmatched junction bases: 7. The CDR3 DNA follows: TGTGCCAGCAGCTCGCCGGGACAGCAATATGGCTACACCTTC. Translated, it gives CASSSPGQQYGYTF.

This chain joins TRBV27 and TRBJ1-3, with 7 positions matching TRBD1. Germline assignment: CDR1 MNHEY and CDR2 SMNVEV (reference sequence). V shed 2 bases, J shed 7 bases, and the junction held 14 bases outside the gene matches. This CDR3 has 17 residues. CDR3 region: CASSLAPQGGMRNTIYF. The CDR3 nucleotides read TGTGCCAGCAGTTTAGCCCCCCAAGGGGGCATGAGGAACACCATATATTTT.

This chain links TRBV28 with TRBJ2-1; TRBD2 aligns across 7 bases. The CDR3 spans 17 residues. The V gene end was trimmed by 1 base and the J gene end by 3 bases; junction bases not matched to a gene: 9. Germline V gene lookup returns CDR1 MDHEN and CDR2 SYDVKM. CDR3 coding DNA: TGTGCCAGCAGTTTATCACCTAGCGGTCCGAACTACAATGAGCAGTTCTTC. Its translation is CASSLSPSGPNYNEQFF.

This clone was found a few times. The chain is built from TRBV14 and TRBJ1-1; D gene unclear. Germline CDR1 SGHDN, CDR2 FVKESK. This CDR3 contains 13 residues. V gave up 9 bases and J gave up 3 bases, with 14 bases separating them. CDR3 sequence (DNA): TGTGCCAGGAGAGTAACCGCCGACACTGAAGCTTTCTTT. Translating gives CARRVTADTEAFF.

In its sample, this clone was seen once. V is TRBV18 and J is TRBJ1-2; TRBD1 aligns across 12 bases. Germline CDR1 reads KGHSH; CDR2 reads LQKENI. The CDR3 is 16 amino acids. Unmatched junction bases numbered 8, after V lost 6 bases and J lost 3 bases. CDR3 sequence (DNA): TGTGCCAGCTCTCCGGGACAGGGGGCGAACGACTATGGCTACACCTTC. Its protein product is CASSPGQGANDYGYTF.

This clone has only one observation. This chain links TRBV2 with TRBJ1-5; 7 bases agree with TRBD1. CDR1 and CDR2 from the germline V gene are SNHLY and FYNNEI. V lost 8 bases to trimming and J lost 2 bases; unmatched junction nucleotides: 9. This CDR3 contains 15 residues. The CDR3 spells CASAETGVGNQPQHF. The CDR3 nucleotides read TGTGCCAGCGCAGAAACAGGGGTGGGCAATCAGCCCCAGCATTTT.

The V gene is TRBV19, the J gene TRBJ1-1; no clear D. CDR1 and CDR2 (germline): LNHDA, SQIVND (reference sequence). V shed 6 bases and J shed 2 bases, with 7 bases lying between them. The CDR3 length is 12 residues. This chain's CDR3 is CASSPVNTEAFF. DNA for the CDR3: TGTGCCAGTAGCCCAGTAAACACTGAAGCTTTCTTT.

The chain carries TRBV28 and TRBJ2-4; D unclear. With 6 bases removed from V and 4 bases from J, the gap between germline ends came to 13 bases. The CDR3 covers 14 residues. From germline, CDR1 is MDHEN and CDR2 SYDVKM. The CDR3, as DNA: TGTGCCAGCAGCGAGCTAGGAGTAAAAAACATTCAGTACTTC. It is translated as CASSELGVKNIQYF.

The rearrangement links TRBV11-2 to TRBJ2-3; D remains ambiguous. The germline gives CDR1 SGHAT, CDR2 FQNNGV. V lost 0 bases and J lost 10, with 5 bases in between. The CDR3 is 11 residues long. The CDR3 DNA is TGTGCCAGCAGCTTAGACAGGTCGCAGTATTTT. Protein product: CASSLDRSQYF.

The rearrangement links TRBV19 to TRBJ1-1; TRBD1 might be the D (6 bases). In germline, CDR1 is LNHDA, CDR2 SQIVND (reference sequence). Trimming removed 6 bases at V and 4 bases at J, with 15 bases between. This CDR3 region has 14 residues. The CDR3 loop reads CASRGTGYSTEAFF. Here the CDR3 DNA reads TGTGCCAGTAGGGGAACAGGGTACAGCACTGAAGCTTTCTTT.

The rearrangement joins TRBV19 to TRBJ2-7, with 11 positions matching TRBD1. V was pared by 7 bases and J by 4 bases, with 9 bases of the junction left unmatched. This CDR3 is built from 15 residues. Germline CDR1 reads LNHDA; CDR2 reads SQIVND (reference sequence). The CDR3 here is CASTAPGTGGYEQYF. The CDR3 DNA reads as TGTGCCAGTACCGCCCCCGGGACAGGGGGTTACGAGCAGTACTTC.

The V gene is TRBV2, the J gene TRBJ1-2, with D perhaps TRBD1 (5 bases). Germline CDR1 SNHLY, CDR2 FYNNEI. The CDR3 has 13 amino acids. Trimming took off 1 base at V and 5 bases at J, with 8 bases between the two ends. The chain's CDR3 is CASSEGGTYGYTF. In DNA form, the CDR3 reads TGTGCCAGCAGTGAAGGGGGCACGTATGGCTACACCTTC.

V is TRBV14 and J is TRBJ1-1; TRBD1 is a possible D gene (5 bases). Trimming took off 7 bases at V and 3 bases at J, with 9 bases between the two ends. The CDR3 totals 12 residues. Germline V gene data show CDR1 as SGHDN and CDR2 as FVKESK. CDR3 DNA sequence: TGTGCCAGCAAGCAGGGTTACACTGAAGCTTTCTTT. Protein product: CASKQGYTEAFF.

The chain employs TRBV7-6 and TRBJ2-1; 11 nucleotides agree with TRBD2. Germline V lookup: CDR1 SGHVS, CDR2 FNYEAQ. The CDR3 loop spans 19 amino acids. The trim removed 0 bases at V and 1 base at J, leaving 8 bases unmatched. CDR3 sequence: CASSLAGLAGSISYNEQFF. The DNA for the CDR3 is TGTGCCAGCAGCTTAGCAGGACTAGCGGGCTCTATTTCCTACAATGAGCAGTTCTTC.

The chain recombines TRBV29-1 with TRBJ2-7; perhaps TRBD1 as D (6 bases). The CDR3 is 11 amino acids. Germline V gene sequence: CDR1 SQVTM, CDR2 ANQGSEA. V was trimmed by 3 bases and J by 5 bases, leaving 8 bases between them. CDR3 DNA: TGCAGCGTTGACAGGGGCCACGAGCAGTACTTC. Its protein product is CSVDRGHEQYF.

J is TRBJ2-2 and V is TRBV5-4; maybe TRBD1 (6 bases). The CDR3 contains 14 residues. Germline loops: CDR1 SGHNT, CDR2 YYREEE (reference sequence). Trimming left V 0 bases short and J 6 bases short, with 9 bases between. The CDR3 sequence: CASSLEHRAGELFF. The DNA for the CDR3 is TGTGCCAGCAGCTTGGAGCACAGGGCCGGGGAGCTGTTTTTT.